Below are 18 T cell receptor beta chains sequenced from a single sample in a study of T cell clones after liver transplantation. Clones were read by immunoSEQ multiplex PCR, and TCRdb kept only the in-frame ones, dropping some. The sample shows fewer than 65,000 clones, 86% of them seen only once. The source material was CD8+ T cells from blood, sampled 12 months after liver transplant. These receptors were collected from a human patient who received a liver transplant. Part of the T cells may come from the graft donor.

The rearrangement uses TRBV2 and TRBJ2-5; D is perhaps TRBD1 or TRBD2 (5 bases each). The J call may not be correct, given that the DNA end is closer to TRBJ2-7. CDR3 length equals 14 residues. The germline gives CDR1 SNHLY, CDR2 FYNNEI. CDR3 sequence reads: CASTPSGRPYEQYF. As DNA, the CDR3 is TGTGCCAGCACTCCATCGGGACGGCCCTACGAGCAGTACTTC.

The rearrangement joins TRBV27 to TRBJ2-7, with unresolved D. Germline V gene data show CDR1 as MNHEY and CDR2 as SMNVEV (reference sequence). Trimming removed 0 bases from V and 4 bases from J, with 10 bases in between. CDR3 length equals 14 residues. CDR3 sequence (DNA): TGTGCCAGCAGTTTATCGACCTCCAAATACGAGCAGTACTTC. This sequence encodes CASSLSTSKYEQYF.

This chain uses TRBV14 with TRBJ2-7; D unresolved. V was clipped by 1 base and J by 0 bases, with 10 bases between them. The length of the CDR3 is 15 residues. Germline-derived CDR1 and CDR2 are SGHDN and FVKESK. CDR3 region: CASSQVVVSSYEQYF. The DNA for the CDR3 is TGTGCCAGCAGCCAAGTGGTGGTGAGCTCCTACGAGCAGTACTTC.

This chain connects TRBV11-2 to TRBJ2-5; no clear D gene. Trimming cost V 4 bases and J 2 bases, with 11 bases left between them. From germline, CDR1 is SGHAT and CDR2 FQNNGV. There are 14 residues in the CDR3. CDR3 sequence: CASSSDQKQETQYF. The CDR3 nucleotides read TGTGCCAGCAGCTCGGACCAGAAACAAGAGACCCAGTACTTC.

The chain couples TRBV11-2 to TRBJ2-7; TRBD1 is a possible D gene (6 bases). V was shortened by 0 bases and J by 2 bases, with 17 bases between the two germline ends. The CDR3 is 17 residues long. Germline V gives CDR1 SGHAT, CDR2 FQNNGV. The CDR3 bases are TGTGCCAGCAGCTTAGAAGGGGGAAGACTAAAGGCCTACGAGCAGTACTTC. Residues: CASSLEGGRLKAYEQYF. The variable domain in full, completed from reference TRBV11-2 and TRBJ2-7, reads EAGVAQSPRYKIIEKRQSVAFWCNPISGHATLYWYQQILGQGPKLLIQFQNNGVVDDSQLPKDRFSAERLKGVDSTLKIQPAKLEDSAVYLCASSLEGGRLKAYEQYFGPGTRLTVT.

The chain recombines TRBV6-1 with TRBJ2-3; D is ambiguous. V shed 4 bases and J shed 5 bases, with 7 bases lying between them. The germline V gene encodes CDR1 MNHNS and CDR2 SASEGT. This CDR3 has 12 amino acids. This CDR3 reads CASSVPQDTQYF. The DNA for the CDR3 is TGTGCCAGCAGTGTGCCGCAAGATACGCAGTATTTT.

The chain combines TRBV27 with TRBJ2-3; D is possibly TRBD2 (6 bases). This CDR3 is 15 amino acids long. The V end lost 8 bases, the J end lost 1 base, and 16 bases lay between the germline ends. CDR1 and CDR2 from the germline V gene are MNHEY and SMNVEV (reference sequence). The DNA of the CDR3 is TGTGCCAGCCAATTCGGGTCGGGGGGCACAGATACGCAGTATTTT. This gives the protein CASQFGSGGTDTQYF.

The chain recombines TRBV27 with TRBJ2-1, with TRBD2 matching over 11 bases. The CDR3 contains 16 residues. The germline V gene encodes CDR1 MNHEY and CDR2 SMNVEV (reference sequence). The trim removed 2 bases at V and 4 bases at J, leaving 4 bases unmatched. CDR3 sequence (DNA): TGTGCCAGCAGTTTACCTGGACTAGCGGGTTACAATGAGCAGTTCTTC. Translated: CASSLPGLAGYNEQFF.

The rearrangement joins TRBV7-9 to TRBJ1-1; D is unclear. Germline V gene sequence: CDR1 SEHNR, CDR2 FQNEAQ (reference sequence). CDR3 length: 14 residues. Trimming removed 1 base at V and 6 bases at J, with 12 bases between. Written as DNA, the CDR3 is TGTGCCAGCAGCTTAGTTGCCCCCACCGCTGAAGCTTTCTTT. This sequence encodes CASSLVAPTAEAFF.

The chain recombines TRBV6-1 with TRBJ2-6; unclear D gene. There are 15 residues in the CDR3. Trimming took off 4 bases at V and 0 bases at J, with 7 bases between the two ends. CDR1 is MNHNS and CDR2 is SASEGT in the germline V gene. CDR3 bases: TGTGCCAGCAGTGCTGAGAACTCTGGGGCCAACGTCCTGACTTTC. Translated: CASSAENSGANVLTF.

The chain couples TRBV10-3 to TRBJ2-7; 9 nucleotides match TRBD1. The CDR3 runs to 17 residues. The germline gives CDR1 ENHRY, CDR2 SYGVKD. V was clipped by 3 bases and J by 5 bases; unmatched bases: 14. In DNA, the CDR3 is TGTGCCATCAGTGACATACGTAGGGACAGGGCTAACAACGAGCAGTACTTC. Protein sequence: CAISDIRRDRANNEQYF.

Written as DNA, the CDR3 is TGTGCCAGCAGCCCGACAGCAACTAATGAAAAACTGTTTTTT. Translation gives CASSPTATNEKLFF. The genes are TRBV28 and TRBJ1-4; D may be TRBD1 (5 bases). The CDR3 is made up of 14 amino acids. V was shortened by 6 bases and J by 0 bases, with 8 bases between the two germline ends. Per the germline V gene, CDR1 is MDHEN and CDR2 is SYDVKM.

As to this clone: This sample also contains other DNA sequences that code for the same CDR3. The rearrangement joins TRBV5-1 to TRBJ1-5, with D maybe TRBD1 (6 bases). Germline V gene lookup returns CDR1 SGHRS and CDR2 YFSETQ. Trimming left V 1 base short and J 4 bases short, with 6 bases between. The CDR3 consists of 13 residues. The CDR3 sequence: CASSLTGNQPQHF. Here the CDR3 DNA reads TGCGCCAGCAGCTTGACAGGGAATCAGCCCCAGCATTTT.

The chain is built from TRBV30 and TRBJ1-2; TRBD1 might be the D (6 bases). The CDR3 spans 14 residues. Germline values: CDR1 GTSNPN, CDR2 SVGIG (reference sequence). V gave up 6 bases and J gave up 2 bases, with 16 bases separating them. CDR3 loop: CACLDSFLNYGYTF. Here the CDR3 DNA reads TGTGCCTGCCTGGACAGCTTTTTAAACTATGGCTACACCTTC. Variable domain in full (rest from reference TRBV30 and TRBJ1-2): SQTIHQWPATLVQPVGSPLSLECTVEGTSNPNLYWYRQAAGRGLQLLFYSVGIGQISSEVPQNLSASRPQDRQFILSSKKLLLSDSGFYLCACLDSFLNYGYTFGSGTRLTVV.

This clone was observed a handful of times. The gene calls are TRBV6-5 and TRBJ1-5, with D hard to call. The CDR3 consists of 14 residues. Per germline, CDR1 MNHEY and CDR2 SVGAGI. The V end lost 2 bases, the J end lost 0 bases, and 5 bases lay between the germline ends. CDR3 sequence reads: CASSYGPSNQPQHF. The CDR3 nucleotides read TGTGCCAGCAGTTACGGTCCTAGCAATCAGCCCCAGCATTTT.

CDR3 loop: CASSQGTIGWEETQYF. CDR3 in DNA: TGCGCCAGCAGCCAAGGCACTATAGGTTGGGAAGAGACCCAGTACTTC. The rearrangement joins TRBV4-1 to TRBJ2-5; D ambiguous. Trimming cost V 1 base and J 3 bases, with 15 bases left between them. The CDR3 contains 16 residues. CDR1 MGHRA and CDR2 YSYEKL come from the germline V gene.

The V call is TRBV7-9, the J call TRBJ2-7; D is undetermined. The CDR3 has 12 amino acids. The V gene's germline CDR1 is SEHNR and CDR2 FQNEAQ (reference sequence). Between the trimmed V and J ends, which lost 5 bases and 9 bases, there was a span of 14 bases. CDR3 loop: CASSLFGSGQYF. The DNA of the CDR3 is TGTGCCAGCAGCCTCTTTGGTTCCGGGCAGTACTTC.

The chain has TRBV28 and TRBJ2-7; D may be TRBD2 (6 bases). Trimming took off 7 bases at V and 1 base at J, with 11 bases between the two ends. This CDR3 has 13 amino acids. Germline assignment: CDR1 MDHEN and CDR2 SYDVKM. The CDR3 spells CASIGSGSYEQYF. DNA for the CDR3: TGTGCCAGCATTGGGAGCGGGTCCTACGAGCAGTACTTC.